This TCR beta chain was captured by sequencing in a study of cytomegalovirus exposure and HLA in healthy donors. Concerning this clone: Its antigen is undetermined.

In nominal health when sampled, donors likely had unrecorded immune exposures nonetheless. Study outcomes and limitations: A missense DCLRE1C variant was associated with V- and J-gene trimming of TCR beta chains in a later analysis, and an independent cohort replicated the association. Analyzed later, association rates of TCRs varied across HLA loci, with DRB1 most and HLA-C fewest.

With 60 Vbeta and 13 Jbeta primers, the PCR was carried out. Only in-frame clones appear in the TCRdb table, and some are missing; sequencing was by immunoSEQ multiplex PCR. The table includes roughly 160,000 clones, about 83% detected once. Looked up from germline, CDR1 is MNHEY and CDR2 is SVGAGI. The CDR3 consists of 13 residues. Trimming pared 5 bases from V and 6 bases from J, leaving 14 bases between. The chain employs TRBV6-5 and TRBJ2-7; D is possibly TRBD1 (6 bases). Sequencing input: PBMCs. The origin of this receptor is a woman under 40 in good health and CMV-seronegative. CDR3 sequence: CASSRSTGPEQYF. The DNA for the CDR3 is TGTGCCAGCAGTCGCTCCACAGGGCCCGAGCAGTACTTC.